Presented here are 9 T cell receptor beta chains from one specimen sequenced in a study of T-cell reconstitution after alpha-beta-depleted transplantation in children. During its preparation, the TCRbeta library received unique molecular identifiers. TCRdb fed the PCR reads into MiXCR, producing one record per CDR3 protein. The table includes a few hundred thousand distinct CDR3 sequences, almost 10% detected once. The material was PBMCs from the stem cell graft donor, obtained from the stem cell graft. The receptor set was obtained from a human donor who donated a stem cell graft to a child with SCID.

Only a few counts were recorded for this clonotype. V is TRBV20-1 and J is TRBJ2-6, with 10 bases matching TRBD1. V dropped 3 bases and J dropped 3; count of bases not matched to a gene: 5. The germline V gene encodes CDR1 DFQATT and CDR2 SNEGSKA (reference sequence). This CDR3 contains 16 residues. In nucleotides, the CDR3 is TGCAGTGCTAGTGTGACAGGGGGCTTTGGGGCCAACGTCCTGACTTTC. Translated: CSASVTGGFGANVLTF.

The gene calls are TRBV6-1 and TRBJ2-5; 7 bases map to TRBD1. The CDR3 is made up of 13 amino acids. V lost 7 bases to trimming and J lost 3 bases; unmatched junction nucleotides: 5. Germline values: CDR1 MNHNS, CDR2 SASEGT. Here the CDR3 DNA reads TGTGCCAGCACCGAGGACAGGAAAGAGACCCAGTACTTC. Amino acids: CASTEDRKETQYF.

The CDR3 DNA reads as TGCGCCAGCAGCGGAATCCAGGGGGATTTCACAGATACGCAGTATTTT. Protein sequence: CASSGIQGDFTDTQYF. The chain joins TRBV5-1 to TRBJ2-3; TRBD1 matches 7 bases. Germline CDR1 SGHRS, CDR2 YFSETQ. The CDR3 totals 16 residues. V shed 4 bases, J shed 2 bases, and the junction held 10 bases outside the gene matches. The whole variable domain, remainder taken from reference TRBV5-1 and TRBJ2-3, is KAGVTQTPRYLIKTRGQQVTLSCSPISGHRSVSWYQQTPGQGLQFLFEYFSETQRNKGNFPGRFSGRQFSNSRSEMNVSTLELGDSALYLCASSGIQGDFTDTQYFGPGTRLTVL.

This clonotype was picked up many times. This chain connects TRBV6-1 to TRBJ1-6; D gene unclear. Per germline, CDR1 MNHNS and CDR2 SASEGT. Trimming removed 1 base at V and 7 bases at J, with 5 bases between. The CDR3 length is 13 residues. The CDR3 DNA reads as TGTGCCAGCAGTGAAGGGCTAAATTCACCCCTCCACTTT. Its protein is CASSEGLNSPLHF.

This clonotype was counted between two and nine times. The chain has TRBV12-3 or TRBV12-4 and TRBJ2-7; D remains ambiguous. Trimming cost V 5 bases and J 2 bases, with 13 bases left between them. The CDR3 sequence is 14 residues long. This chain's CDR3 is CASSPTRNTYEQYF. In DNA form, the CDR3 reads TGTGCCAGCAGTCCCACCAGAAACACCTACGAGCAGTACTTC.

This clonotype was picked up a small number of times. The chain couples TRBV29-1 to TRBJ2-5; no firm D call. CDR1 SQVTM and CDR2 ANQGSEA come from the germline V gene. Trimming removed 5 bases from V and 5 bases from J, with 18 bases in between. The CDR3 has 14 residues. This CDR3 reads CSVLPTRIGETQYF. The CDR3 DNA is TGCAGCGTTCTCCCCACCCGGATCGGGGAGACCCAGTACTTC.

The chain combines TRBV5-1 with TRBJ2-3, with TRBD1 matching 10 bases. The CDR3 consists of 15 residues. Germline V gene lookup returns CDR1 SGHRS and CDR2 YFSETQ. V shed 0 bases and J 4 bases; nucleotides not matched to a gene: 2. The CDR3 DNA sequence: TGCGCCAGCAGCTTGGCGGGACAGGGGTCAGATACGCAGTATTTT. It encodes CASSLAGQGSDTQYF.

This clonotype was counted many times. This chain connects TRBV15 to TRBJ1-4, with unresolved D. Germline loops: CDR1 LNHNV, CDR2 YYDKDF (reference sequence). Trimming shortened V by 3 bases and J by 5 bases, and 4 bases separated the two germline ends. This CDR3 spans 12 amino acids. The CDR3 sequence: CATSRENEKLFF. CDR3 nucleotide sequence: TGTGCCACCAGCAGGGAGAATGAAAAACTGTTTTTT.

This clonotype was observed at least ten times. CDR3 nucleotide sequence: TGTGCCATCAGTGAAGGGTGGGAAATTGGTGAAGCTTTCTTT. Translation gives CAISEGWEIGEAFF. V is TRBV10-3 and J is TRBJ1-1; D remains ambiguous. Germline lookup yields CDR1 ENHRY and CDR2 SYGVKD. The CDR3 consists of 14 residues. Trimming cost V 3 bases and J 7 bases, with 15 bases left between them.